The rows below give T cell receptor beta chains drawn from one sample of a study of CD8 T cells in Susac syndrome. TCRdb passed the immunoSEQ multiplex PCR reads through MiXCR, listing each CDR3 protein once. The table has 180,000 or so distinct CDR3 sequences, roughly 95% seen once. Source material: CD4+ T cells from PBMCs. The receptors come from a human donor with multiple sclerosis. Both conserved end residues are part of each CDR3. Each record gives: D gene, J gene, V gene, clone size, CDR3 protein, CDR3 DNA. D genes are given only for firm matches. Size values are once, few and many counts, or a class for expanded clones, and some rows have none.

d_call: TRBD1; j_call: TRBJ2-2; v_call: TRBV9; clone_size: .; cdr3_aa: CASSVQGDGELFF; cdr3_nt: TGTGCCAGCAGCGTACAGGGGGACGGGGAGCTGTTTTTT
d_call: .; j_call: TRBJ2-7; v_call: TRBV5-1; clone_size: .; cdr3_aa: CASSLAATSINDEQYF; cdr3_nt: TGCGCCAGCAGCTTGGCGGCCACTAGCATAAACGACGAGCAGTACTTC
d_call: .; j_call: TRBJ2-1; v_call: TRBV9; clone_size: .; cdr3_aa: CASSVEGATYNEQFF; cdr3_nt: TGTGCCAGCAGCGTAGAAGGCGCAACCTACAATGAGCAGTTCTTC
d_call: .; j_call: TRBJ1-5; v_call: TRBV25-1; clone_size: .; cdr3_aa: CASSEWSPRQPQHF; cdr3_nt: TGTGCCAGCAGTGAATGGTCGCCTCGCCAGCCCCAGCATTTT
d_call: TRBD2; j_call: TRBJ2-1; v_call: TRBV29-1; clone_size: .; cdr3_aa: CSVEDPGGALSNEQFF; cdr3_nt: TGCAGCGTTGAAGATCCGGGGGGGGCACTGAGCAATGAGCAGTTCTTC
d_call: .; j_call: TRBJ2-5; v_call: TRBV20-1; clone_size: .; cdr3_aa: CSATRTAQETQYF; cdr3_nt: TGCAGTGCTACCCGTACAGCTCAAGAGACCCAGTACTTC
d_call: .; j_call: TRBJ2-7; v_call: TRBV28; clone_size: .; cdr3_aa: CASSLPDYEQYF; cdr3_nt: TGTGCCAGCAGTTTACCCGACTACGAGCAGTACTTC
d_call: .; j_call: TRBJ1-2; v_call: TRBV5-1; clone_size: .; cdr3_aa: CASRSDSNYGYTF; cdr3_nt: TGCGCCAGCAGATCCGACAGTAACTATGGCTACACCTTC
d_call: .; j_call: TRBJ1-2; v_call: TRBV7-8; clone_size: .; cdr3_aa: CASSLGVEGYGYTF; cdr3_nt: TGTGCCAGCAGCCTAGGCGTGGAAGGTTATGGCTACACCTTC
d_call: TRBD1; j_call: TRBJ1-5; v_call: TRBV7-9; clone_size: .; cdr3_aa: CASSFGAGTGGINQPQHF; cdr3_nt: TGTGCCAGCAGCTTCGGAGCCGGGACAGGGGGTATTAATCAGCCCCAGCATTTT
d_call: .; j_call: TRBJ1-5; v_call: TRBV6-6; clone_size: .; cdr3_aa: CASSYGRRGNQPQHF; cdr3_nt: TGTGCCAGCAGTTACGGCAGAAGGGGCAATCAGCCCCAGCATTTT
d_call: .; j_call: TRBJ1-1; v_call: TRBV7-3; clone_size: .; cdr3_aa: CASKEQMNTEAFF; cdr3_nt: TGTGCCAGCAAGGAACAGATGAACACTGAAGCTTTCTTT
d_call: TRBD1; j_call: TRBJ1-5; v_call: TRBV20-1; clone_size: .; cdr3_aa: CSAARQGGEPQHF; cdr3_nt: TGCAGTGCCGCTAGACAGGGCGGTGAGCCCCAGCATTTT
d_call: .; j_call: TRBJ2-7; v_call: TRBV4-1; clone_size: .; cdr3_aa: CASSQDSGGSSYEQYF; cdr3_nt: TGCGCCAGCAGCCAAGATAGCGGAGGGAGCTCCTACGAGCAGTACTTC
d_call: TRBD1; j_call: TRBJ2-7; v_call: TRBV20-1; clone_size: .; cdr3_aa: CSAIDRGYDYEQYF; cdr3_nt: TGCAGTGCAATAGACAGGGGTTACGACTACGAGCAGTACTTC
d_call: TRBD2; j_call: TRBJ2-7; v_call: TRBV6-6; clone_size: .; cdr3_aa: CASSYSGLAGYEQYF; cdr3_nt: TGTGCCAGCAGTTACTCGGGACTAGCGGGCTACGAGCAGTACTTC
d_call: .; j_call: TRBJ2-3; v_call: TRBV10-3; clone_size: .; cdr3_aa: CAIGKTVSTDTQYF; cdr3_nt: TGTGCCATCGGGAAAACTGTGAGCACAGATACGCAGTATTTT
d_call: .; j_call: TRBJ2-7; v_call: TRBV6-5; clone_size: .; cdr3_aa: CASKISLTQPYEQYF; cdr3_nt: TGTGCCAGCAAGATAAGCCTAACCCAGCCCTACGAGCAGTACTTC
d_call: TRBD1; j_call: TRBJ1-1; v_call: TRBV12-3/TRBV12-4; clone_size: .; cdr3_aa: CASSLRGVNTEAFF; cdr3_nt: TGTGCCAGCAGTCTCAGGGGGGTGAACACTGAAGCTTTCTTT
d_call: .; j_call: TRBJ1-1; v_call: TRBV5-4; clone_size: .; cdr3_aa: CASRTTGNTEAFF; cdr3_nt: TGTGCCAGCAGGACGACAGGAAACACTGAAGCTTTCTTT
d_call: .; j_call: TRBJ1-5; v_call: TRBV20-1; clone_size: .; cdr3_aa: CSATRQSDQPQHF; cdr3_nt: TGCAGTGCTACCCGACAGTCTGATCAGCCCCAGCATTTT
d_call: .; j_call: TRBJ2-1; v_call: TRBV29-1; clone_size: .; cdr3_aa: CSVPRDFDNEQFF; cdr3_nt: TGCAGCGTCCCACGGGACTTCGACAATGAGCAGTTCTTC
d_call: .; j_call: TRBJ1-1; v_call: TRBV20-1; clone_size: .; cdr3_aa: CSAYHTNTEAFF; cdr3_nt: TGCAGTGCTTACCATACGAACACTGAAGCTTTCTTT
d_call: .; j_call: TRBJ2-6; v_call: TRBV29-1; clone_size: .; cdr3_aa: CSVSRGSGANVLTF; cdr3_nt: TGCAGCGTTTCAAGGGGGTCTGGGGCCAACGTCCTGACTTTC
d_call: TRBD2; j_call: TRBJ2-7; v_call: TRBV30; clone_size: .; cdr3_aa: CASGLAGGEQYF; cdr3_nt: TGTGCCTCAGGACTAGCGGGAGGGGAGCAGTACTTC
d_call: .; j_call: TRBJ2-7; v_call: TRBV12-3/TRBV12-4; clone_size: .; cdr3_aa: CASRRLGEQYF; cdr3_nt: TGTGCCAGCAGACGGTTGGGCGAGCAGTACTTC
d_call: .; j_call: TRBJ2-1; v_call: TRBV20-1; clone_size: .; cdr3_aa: CSATWEVGNEQFF; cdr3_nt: TGCAGTGCTACATGGGAGGTGGGCAATGAGCAGTTCTTC
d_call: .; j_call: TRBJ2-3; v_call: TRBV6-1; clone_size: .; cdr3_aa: CASRGDTDTQYF; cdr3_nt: TGTGCCAGCAGAGGGGATACAGATACGCAGTATTTT
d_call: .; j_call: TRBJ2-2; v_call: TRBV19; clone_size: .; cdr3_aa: CASSIAYTGELFF; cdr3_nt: TGTGCCAGTAGTATAGCCTACACCGGGGAGCTGTTTTTT
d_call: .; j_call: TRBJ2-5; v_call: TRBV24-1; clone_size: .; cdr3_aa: CATSGGPPTQYF; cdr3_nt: TGTGCCACCAGCGGGGGGCCCCCAACCCAGTACTTC
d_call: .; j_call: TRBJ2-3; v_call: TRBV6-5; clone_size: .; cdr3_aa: CASTHRAGTDTQYF; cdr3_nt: TGTGCCAGCACACACAGGGCCGGCACAGATACGCAGTATTTT
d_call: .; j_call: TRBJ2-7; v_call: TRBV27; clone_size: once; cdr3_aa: CASSDQEGYEQYF; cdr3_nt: TGTGCCAGCAGTGATCAGGAGGGCTACGAGCAGTACTTC
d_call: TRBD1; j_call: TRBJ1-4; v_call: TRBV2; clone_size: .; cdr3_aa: CASRDRGPELFF; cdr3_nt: TGTGCCAGCAGGGACAGGGGGCCAGAACTGTTTTTT
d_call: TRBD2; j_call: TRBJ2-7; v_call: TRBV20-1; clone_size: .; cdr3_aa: CSADTGGATYEQYF; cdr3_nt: TGCAGTGCCGACACGGGGGGAGCCACCTACGAGCAGTACTTC
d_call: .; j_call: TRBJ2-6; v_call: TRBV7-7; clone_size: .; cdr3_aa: CATGAGANVLTF; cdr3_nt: TGTGCCACGGGGGCAGGGGCCAACGTCCTGACTTTC
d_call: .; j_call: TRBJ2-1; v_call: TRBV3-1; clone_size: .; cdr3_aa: CASSQDAVNEQFF; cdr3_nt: TGTGCCAGCAGCCAAGATGCTGTGAATGAGCAGTTCTTC
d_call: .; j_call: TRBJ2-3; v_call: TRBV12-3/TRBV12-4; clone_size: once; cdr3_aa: CASSFRHGITDTQYF; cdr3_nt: TGTGCCAGCAGTTTTCGGCACGGAATAACAGATACGCAGTATTTT
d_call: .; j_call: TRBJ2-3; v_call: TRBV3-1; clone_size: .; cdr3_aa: CASSQGGASTDTQYF; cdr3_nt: TGTGCCAGCAGCCAGGGCGGAGCTAGCACAGATACGCAGTATTTT
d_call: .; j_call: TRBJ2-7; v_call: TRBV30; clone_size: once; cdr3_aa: CACLKAYEQYF; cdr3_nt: TGTGCCTGCCTAAAAGCCTACGAGCAGTACTTC